A selection of T cell receptor beta chains follows, all from one sample in a study of neurological immune-mediated disorders. MiXCR was run by TCRdb on the 5' RACE reads, yielding one entry per CDR3 protein. The table shows about 55,000 distinct CDR3 sequences, with more than 20% occurring only once. Material: PBMCs. The receptors stem from a man aged 55-75 years with HTLV-1-associated myelopathy (HAM/TSP). Each CDR3 is given with its conserved first and last residue. D genes are given only for firm matches. The listing skips clone size in some rows; elsewhere it reads once, few, many or a size class.

v_gene	j_gene	d_gene	abundance	CDR3aa	CDR3nt
TRBV29-1	TRBJ1-5	TRBD1	-	CSAKGAEQPQHF	TGCAGCGCCAAGGGGGCTGAGCAGCCCCAGCATTTT
TRBV7-6	TRBJ2-3	TRBD2	-	CASSPRASGMDTQYF	TGTGCCAGCAGCCCCCGGGCTAGCGGGATGGATACGCAGTATTTT
TRBV28	TRBJ2-1	-	many	CASSLAGDNEQFF	TGTGCCAGCAGTTTAGCAGGGGACAATGAGCAGTTCTTC
TRBV25-1	TRBJ1-4	-	-	CASSVRGANEKLFF	TGTGCCAGCAGTGTGAGGGGGGCAAATGAAAAACTGTTTTTT
TRBV10-1	TRBJ2-2	-	many	CASSEWNTGELFF	TGCGCCAGCAGTGAGTGGAACACCGGGGAGCTGTTTTTT
TRBV3-1	TRBJ1-2	-	-	CASSQHSLHNNYGYTF	TGTGCCAGCAGTCAACATTCCCTACACAATAACTATGGCTACACCTTC
TRBV7-3	TRBJ2-1	-	-	CASSVASYNDQFF	TGTGCCAGCAGTGTAGCTTCCTACAATGATCAGTTCTTC
TRBV5-1	TRBJ1-1	TRBD1	-	CASSGTGQPNTEAFF	TGCGCCAGCAGCGGCACGGGACAGCCGAACACTGAAGCTTTCTTT
TRBV20-1	TRBJ1-1	-	many	CSAREGPPNTEAFF	TGCAGTGCTAGAGAGGGGCCACCGAACACTGAAGCTTTCTTT
TRBV7-2	TRBJ1-5	-	many	CASAPGGSNQPQHF	TGTGCCAGCGCTCCGGGTGGTAGCAATCAGCCCCAGCATTTT
TRBV20-1	TRBJ2-1	-	many	CSARDPSDSSYNEQFF	TGCAGTGCTAGAGATCCTAGCGACAGCTCCTACAATGAGCAGTTCTTC
TRBV5-8	TRBJ2-1	-	many	CASSLVTEQFF	TGTGCCAGCAGCCTAGTTACCGAGCAGTTCTTC
TRBV20-1	TRBJ2-5	-	few	CSAGRTGRQETQYF	TGCAGTGCTGGGAGGACAGGTAGACAAGAGACCCAGTACTTC
TRBV9	TRBJ2-1	TRBD2	-	CASSGIAGHTAHNEQFF	TGTGCCAGCAGCGGGATAGCGGGCCATACTGCCCACAATGAGCAGTTCTTC
TRBV20-1	TRBJ2-7	TRBD1	few	CSARVVGQGAYEQYF	TGCAGTGCTAGGGTGGTGGGGCAGGGGGCCTACGAGCAGTACTTC
TRBV12-3/TRBV12-4	TRBJ2-1	TRBD2	-	CASAPLGLANNEQFF	TGTGCCAGCGCCCCTCTGGGACTAGCAAACAATGAGCAGTTCTTC
TRBV20-1	TRBJ2-4	-	many	CSAPLGGSPLLTKNIQYF	TGCAGTGCCCCCCTAGGCGGGTCGCCCCTTTTAACCAAAAACATTCAGTACTTC
TRBV29-1	TRBJ2-2	-	many	CSVVGGPTGELFF	TGCAGCGTTGTAGGCGGGCCCACCGGGGAGCTGTTTTTT
TRBV7-6	TRBJ2-3	TRBD1	-	CASSHRTGTTYASTDTQYF	TGTGCCAGCAGCCACCGGACAGGGACCACGTACGCGAGCACAGATACGCAGTATTTT
TRBV5-1	TRBJ2-3	-	many	CASSLVGLDTDTQYF	TGCGCCAGCAGCTTGGTCGGGCTAGACACAGATACGCAGTATTTT
TRBV2	TRBJ2-1	-	-	CASSYSIWARVDNEQFF	TGTGCCAGCAGTTATTCGATTTGGGCCAGGGTAGACAATGAGCAGTTCTTC
TRBV20-1	TRBJ2-5	-	many	CSARGAIVQETQYF	TGCAGTGCTAGAGGGGCCATCGTACAAGAGACCCAGTACTTC
TRBV28	TRBJ1-1	-	many	CASSFLCTAWFDTEAFF	TGTGCCAGCAGTTTTCTTTGCACAGCGTGGTTTGACACTGAAGCTTTCTTT
TRBV5-1	TRBJ2-1	-	many	CASSMGLRIPQNEQFF	TGCGCCAGCAGCATGGGACTCCGGATTCCACAGAATGAGCAGTTCTTC
TRBV27	TRBJ2-2	-	many	CASSWTSAGTGELFF	TGTGCCAGCAGTTGGACCTCGGCGGGCACCGGGGAGCTGTTTTTT
TRBV4-2	TRBJ2-1	TRBD1	-	CASSFAGTGYNEQFF	TGTGCCAGCAGCTTCGCCGGGACAGGTTACAATGAGCAGTTCTTC
TRBV5-4	TRBJ2-2	TRBD2	-	CASSGTSGAANTGELFF	TGTGCCAGCAGCGGGACTAGCGGGGCAGCGAACACCGGGGAGCTGTTTTTT
TRBV10-3	TRBJ2-3	-	many	CAINDGGPGTDTQYF	TGTGCCATAAATGACGGAGGTCCGGGCACAGATACGCAGTATTTT
TRBV11-1	TRBJ2-7	TRBD1	many	CASSLTGTYEQYF	TGTGCCAGCAGCTTGACAGGGACCTACGAGCAGTACTTC
TRBV11-2	TRBJ2-5	-	-	CASSLGSSEGETQYF	TGTGCCAGCAGCTTAGGGAGTAGTGAGGGAGAGACCCAGTACTTC
TRBV5-5	TRBJ2-7	-	many	CASSLSPTDVEQYF	TGTGCCAGCAGCTTGTCACCCACGGACGTCGAGCAGTACTTC
TRBV7-6	TRBJ2-3	TRBD1	many	CASSPGQGLSPVADTQYF	TGTGCCAGCAGCCCGGGACAGGGTTTGTCCCCCGTCGCAGATACGCAGTATTTT
TRBV20-1	TRBJ2-7	-	many	CSARPGHNSYEQYF	TGCAGTGCCCGACCGGGACATAACTCCTACGAGCAGTACTTC
TRBV9	TRBJ2-2	-	many	CASSVGGADTGELFF	TGTGCCAGCAGCGTAGGAGGGGCGGACACCGGGGAGCTGTTTTTT
TRBV3-1	TRBJ2-7	-	many	CAIGTTYEQYF	TGTGCCATAGGGACGACCTACGAGCAGTACTTC
TRBV9	TRBJ1-1	-	many	CASSVAGGQGNTEAFF	TGTGCCAGCAGCGTAGCTGGGGGCCAGGGTAACACTGAAGCTTTCTTT
TRBV7-9	TRBJ2-5	-	-	CASSLQSGYQETQYF	TGTGCCAGCAGCTTACAATCGGGGTACCAAGAGACCCAGTACTTC
TRBV4-1	TRBJ1-2	-	many	CASSHSGSAPRGYTF	TGCGCCAGCAGCCATTCAGGGTCGGCCCCTAGAGGCTACACCTTC
TRBV29-1	TRBJ2-1	-	many	CSATGLLFGNEQFF	TGCAGCGCAACAGGGTTGTTGTTTGGTAATGAGCAGTTCTTC
TRBV15	TRBJ2-1	-	many	CATSRRDGHSFF	TGTGCCACCAGCAGGAGGGACGGTCACAGCTTCTTC
TRBV7-9	TRBJ2-5	-	-	CASSFRGSGQETQYF	TGTGCCAGCAGCTTCCGAGGGAGCGGCCAAGAGACCCAGTACTTC
TRBV20-1	TRBJ2-3	TRBD2	many	CSAREGTSGRLDTQYF	TGCAGTGCTAGAGAAGGGACTAGCGGGAGATTAGATACGCAGTATTTT
TRBV5-1	TRBJ2-7	TRBD1	many	CASSAGQGAHEQYF	TGCGCCAGCAGCGCAGGACAGGGGGCCCACGAGCAGTACTTC